The 21 T cell receptor beta chains reported below all come from one sample, sequenced in a study of T-cell reconstitution after alpha-beta-depleted transplantation in children. Preparation of the TCRbeta library was carried out with unique molecular identifiers. TCRdb analysed the PCR reads with MiXCR anew, one entry per CDR3 protein. This sample carries 250,000 or so distinct CDR3 sequences, more than 20% of them seen once, and the ten largest clones take 4% to 6%. The sequencing here drew on PBMCs, mostly from graft donor cells, taken 360 days after TCRalphabeta/CD19-depleted stem cell transplant. All receptors come from a female patient aged 2-10 years who had a stem cell transplant for congenital amegakaryocytic thrombocytopenia, so the T cells may come from the graft donor.

The chain has TRBV5-1 and TRBJ1-1; 9 nucleotides agree with TRBD1. Looked up from germline, CDR1 is SGHRS and CDR2 is YFSETQ. Trimming at V came to 6 bases and at J to 3 bases, leaving 12 bases not matched to a gene. The CDR3 consists of 16 residues. The CDR3 here is CASIFTGTGWDTEAFF. The CDR3 DNA is TGCGCCAGCATCTTCACCGGGACAGGGTGGGACACTGAAGCTTTCTTT. Based on the CDR3 plus reference TRBV5-1 and TRBJ1-1, the full variable domain is KAGVTQTPRYLIKTRGQQVTLSCSPISGHRSVSWYQQTPGQGLQFLFEYFSETQRNKGNFPGRFSGRQFSNSRSEMNVSTLELGDSALYLCASIFTGTGWDTEAFFGQGTRLTVV.

The chain links TRBV3-1 to TRBJ2-3, with D uncertain. V shed 0 bases and J shed 6 bases, with 19 bases lying between them. Germline V gene sequence: CDR1 LGHDT, CDR2 YNNKEL (reference sequence). This CDR3 has 17 residues. The DNA of the CDR3 is TGTGCCAGCAGCCAAGAATATCAGGACCCCGTATATGATACGCAGTATTTT. This encodes CASSQEYQDPVYDTQYF.

This clonotype was counted ten times or more. The V call is TRBV5-1, the J call TRBJ2-3, with TRBD1 as a possible D gene (6 bases). This CDR3 is 18 amino acids long. V lost 1 base to trimming and J lost 0 bases, with 18 bases between them. Germline-derived CDR1 and CDR2 are SGHRS and YFSETQ. As DNA, the CDR3 is TGCGCCAGCAGCTTGAGAACCTCGGTGGGACACAGCACAGATACGCAGTATTTT. It is translated as CASSLRTSVGHSTDTQYF.

This clonotype came up a few times. The chain is built from TRBV7-3 and TRBJ1-1; D is undetermined. The length of the CDR3 is 14 residues. Trimming cost V 2 bases and J 6 bases, with 13 bases left between them. From germline, CDR1 is SGHTA and CDR2 FQGTGA. The CDR3 region is CASSLQSGLAEAFF. The CDR3 DNA follows: TGTGCCAGCAGCTTACAGTCGGGGTTGGCTGAAGCTTTCTTT.

CDR3: CASSRDRVRNTIYF. The DNA of the CDR3 is TGTGCCAGCAGCCGGGACAGGGTCAGAAACACCATATATTTT. The chain couples TRBV3-1 to TRBJ1-3; 9 bases line up with TRBD1. The V gene end was trimmed by 4 bases and the J gene end by 5 bases; junction bases not matched to a gene: 3. Looked up from germline, CDR1 is LGHDT and CDR2 is YNNKEL (reference sequence). This CDR3 is 14 amino acids long. The variable domain in full, completed from reference TRBV3-1 and TRBJ1-3, reads DTAVSQTPKYLVTQMGNDKSIKCEQNLGHDTMYWYKQDSKKFLKIMFSYNNKELIINETVPNRFSPKSPDKAHLNLHINSLELGDSAVYFCASSRDRVRNTIYFGEGSWLTVV.

The J gene is TRBJ2-5, the V gene TRBV12-3 or TRBV12-4, with a weak D call TRBD2 (6 bases). This CDR3 has 16 amino acids. V lost 1 base, J lost 4 bases, and 16 bases lay in between. CDR3 sequence: CASSLVFSGERETQYF. In DNA form, the CDR3 reads TGTGCCAGCAGTTTAGTGTTTAGCGGAGAGAGAGAGACCCAGTACTTC.

Concerning this clonotype: A read error may be the cause here, since a much bigger clone is one base away. V usage is TRBV5-1 and J usage is TRBJ2-5; D possibly corresponds to TRBD1 (5 bases). This CDR3 comprises 13 residues. V gave up 0 bases and J gave up 3 bases, with 6 bases separating them. Germline V gene sequence: CDR1 SGHRS, CDR2 YFSETQ. The CDR3 DNA follows: TGCGCCAGCAGCTTGGGGACAAAAGAGACCCAGTACTTC. Translation: CASSLGTKETQYF. Drawing the rest from reference TRBV5-1 and TRBJ2-5, the complete variable domain is KAGVTQTPRYLIKTRGQQVTLSCSPISGHRSVSWYQQTPGQGLQFLFEYFSETQRNKGNFPGRFSGRQFSNSRSEMNVSTLELGDSALYLCASSLGTKETQYFGPGTRLLVL.

This clonotype turned up a few times. Here the CDR3 reads CSARISPLQETQYF. The CDR3 DNA is TGCAGTGCTAGAATTAGTCCGCTCCAAGAGACCCAGTACTTC. The chain carries TRBV20-1 and TRBJ2-5; no clear D. CDR3 length equals 14 residues. Per the germline V gene, CDR1 is DFQATT and CDR2 is SNEGSKA (reference sequence). Trimming cost V 2 bases and J 1 base, with 11 bases left between them.

The chain couples TRBV11-2 to TRBJ2-3, with D maybe TRBD2 (5 bases). Germline CDR1 SGHAT, CDR2 FQNNGV. V gave up 1 base and J gave up 2 bases, with 7 bases separating them. This CDR3 is 14 amino acids long. The DNA of the CDR3 is TGTGCCAGCAGCTTAGCTAGCCCCACAGATACGCAGTATTTT. This encodes CASSLASPTDTQYF.

This sequence joins TRBV7-2 and TRBJ2-1, with TRBD2 identical over 7 bases. The CDR3 has 15 residues. V lost 10 bases to trimming and J lost 1 base; unmatched junction nucleotides: 10. CDR1 and CDR2 from the germline V gene are SGHTA and FQGNSA. The CDR3 nucleotides are TGTGCCACCGCGGGAGTTCTTCGATCCTACAATGAGCAGTTCTTC. Translation gives CATAGVLRSYNEQFF.

This clonotype showed up just a few times. Since a much larger clone is just one base distant, this may be a read error. This chain connects TRBV14 to TRBJ2-2; D is perhaps TRBD1 (5 bases). CDR1 and CDR2 from the germline V gene are SGHDN and FVKESK. The length of the CDR3 is 13 residues. V was cut by 4 bases and J by 4 bases, with 7 bases left in between. CDR3 sequence: CASSRRATGELFF. The CDR3 region has the DNA TGTGCCAGCAGCCGCAGGGCCACCGGGGAGCTGTTTTTT.

The J gene is TRBJ2-2, the V gene TRBV5-1; 9 nucleotides match TRBD2. V was pared by 0 bases and J by 5 bases, with 5 bases of the junction left unmatched. The CDR3 is 16 residues long. The V gene's germline CDR1 is SGHRS and CDR2 YFSETQ. The CDR3 region has the DNA TGCGCCAGCAGCTTGGCGGGACTAGCTGGGACCGGGGAGCTGTTTTTT. Residues: CASSLAGLAGTGELFF.

The chain has TRBV6-1 and TRBJ1-5; no clear D gene. V lost 5 bases and J 1 base, leaving 9 bases between the germline ends. CDR3 length: 14 amino acids. Germline V lookup: CDR1 MNHNS, CDR2 SASEGT. The CDR3 sequence is CASSPSRSNQPQHF. Here the CDR3 DNA reads TGTGCCAGCAGTCCTTCAAGAAGCAATCAGCCCCAGCATTTT.

This clonotype has only a few counts. The chain couples TRBV2 to TRBJ2-5; 12 bases line up with TRBD2. The J segment lost 5 bases and the V segment lost 6 bases, leaving 4 bases of the junction unmatched. Germline V gene data show CDR1 as SNHLY and CDR2 as FYNNEI. The CDR3 runs 14 residues. CDR3: CASRETSGGETQYF. The DNA for the CDR3 is TGTGCCAGCAGAGAGACTAGCGGGGGTGAGACCCAGTACTTC.

The table lists this clonotype with a few counts. The chain combines TRBV4-3 with TRBJ1-2, with D uncertain. The CDR3 is 16 residues long. Per the germline V gene, CDR1 is LGHNA and CDR2 is YSLEER. V lost 4 bases, J lost 2 bases, and 17 bases lay in between. The CDR3, as DNA: TGCGCCAGCAGCCCCAGTAGTGCCCAGTACAACTATGGCTACACCTTC. Translation gives CASSPSSAQYNYGYTF.

The chain combines TRBV6-2 or TRBV6-3 with TRBJ2-3, with unresolved D. Trimming took 7 bases from V and 3 from J, leaving 8 bases between them. The CDR3 spans 12 residues. Per the germline V gene, CDR1 is MNHEY and CDR2 is SVGEGT. CDR3 protein: CASNTGTDTQYF. CDR3 bases: TGTGCCAGCAACACCGGAACAGATACGCAGTATTTT.

The chain carries TRBV18 and TRBJ2-1; D call uncertain. This CDR3 region has 15 residues. V lost 3 bases to trimming and J lost 3 bases, with 12 bases between them. The germline V gene encodes CDR1 KGHSH and CDR2 LQKENI. CDR3 sequence (DNA): TGTGCCAGCTCACCCTTCTCTGAATACTACAATGAGCAGTTCTTC. Its protein is CASSPFSEYYNEQFF.

The V gene is TRBV5-1, the J gene TRBJ1-2, with TRBD1 matching over 9 bases. This CDR3 has 14 amino acids. The V gene end was trimmed by 3 bases and the J gene end by 5 bases; junction bases not matched to a gene: 5. CDR1 SGHRS and CDR2 YFSETQ come from the germline V gene. CDR3 DNA sequence: TGCGCCAGCAGCTGGGGGGACAGGGTGTATGGCTACACCTTC. It is translated as CASSWGDRVYGYTF. The full variable domain, its missing parts supplied by reference TRBV5-1 and TRBJ1-2, is KAGVTQTPRYLIKTRGQQVTLSCSPISGHRSVSWYQQTPGQGLQFLFEYFSETQRNKGNFPGRFSGRQFSNSRSEMNVSTLELGDSALYLCASSWGDRVYGYTFGSGTRLTVV.

The J gene is TRBJ2-2, the V gene TRBV25-1; TRBD1 is a possible D gene (7 bases). V lost 7 bases and J lost 0, with 15 bases in between. Germline values: CDR1 MGHDK, CDR2 SYGVNS. The length of the CDR3 is 16 residues. The CDR3 reads CASTNRGLPNTGELFF. In nucleotides, the CDR3 is TGTGCCAGCACTAACAGGGGACTTCCGAACACCGGGGAGCTGTTTTTT.

In this sample, this clonotype turned up a few times. V is TRBV20-1 and J is TRBJ2-3, with D possibly being TRBD2 (5 bases). Germline CDR1 reads DFQATT; CDR2 reads SNEGSKA (reference sequence). V was clipped by 3 bases and J by 3 bases, with 13 bases between them. The CDR3 is 14 residues long. The CDR3 here is CSASSGEMTDTQYF. CDR3 nucleotides: TGCAGTGCTAGTTCCGGGGAGATGACAGATACGCAGTATTTT.

This clonotype has only a few counts. V usage is TRBV20-1 and J usage is TRBJ1-5; 7 bases align to TRBD1. J lost 5 bases, V lost 6 bases, and 7 bases had no gene match. The CDR3 sequence is 13 residues long. Germline CDR1 DFQATT, CDR2 SNEGSKA (reference sequence). The CDR3 here is CSATTGTHQPQHF. The DNA of the CDR3 is TGCAGTGCAACGACAGGGACCCATCAGCCCCAGCATTTT.